The TCR beta chain described here comes from a study of beta chain features in type 1 diabetes. Study-wide context: Examination spanned around 100,000,000 sorted cells from all samples.

As for this clone: Its specificity is not known. A far larger clone is just one base off, so this is likely a read error.

The CDR3 length is 14 residues. CDR1 GTSNPN and CDR2 SVGIG come from the germline V gene (reference sequence). The ends lost 8 bases at V and 1 base at J; junction bases unmatched: 11. Reverse transcription of all isolated RNA meant that expressed TCRB transcripts were sequenced. Measured with immunoSEQ multiplex PCR; TCRdb has only the in-frame clones, and not every one. Of 120,000 to 150,000 clones listed, approximately 13% are singletons. General study results and limits: Type 1 diabetes patients showed a moderate but significant shortening of TCRB CDR3s in all four CD4+ subsets.

The rearrangement links TRBV30 to TRBJ2-7; 7 nucleotides match TRBD1. The sequence was obtained from a man aged 18 to 30 with type 1 diabetes. The specimen was central memory CD4+ T cells from blood. The DNA of the CDR3 is TGTGCCGGAAGTAGGGGGCGAGGTTCCTACGAGCAGTACTTC. It translates to CAGSRGRGSYEQYF.